The 32 T cell receptor beta chains presented below share a single source sample, sequenced in a study of blood T cell repertoires in COVID-19. Method: immunoSEQ multiplex PCR; TCRdb's copy keeps in-frame clones and lacks some. The top ten clones hold roughly 10% of a sample with under 60,000 clones, 65% to 85% of them seen once. What was sequenced was peripheral blood. These receptors all come from a man aged 25-40 years with COVID-19, enrolled during active disease.

V and J are TRBV19 and TRBJ2-3, with 7 bases identical to TRBD2. The V gene's germline CDR1 is LNHDA and CDR2 SQIVND (reference sequence). Trimming at V came to 5 bases and at J to 1 base, leaving 6 bases not matched to a gene. This CDR3 has 15 residues. The CDR3 spells CASSSVAGRTDTQYF. For the CDR3, the DNA is TGTGCCAGTAGTTCGGTAGCGGGTCGCACAGATACGCAGTATTTT.

The table lists this clone with a count of one. The V call is TRBV6-2 or TRBV6-3, the J call TRBJ2-7, with D possibly being TRBD2 (6 bases). The CDR3 loop spans 11 amino acids. The ends were cut back, 6 bases at V and 7 bases at J, with 10 bases in the middle. Germline V CDR1 and CDR2: MNHEY, SVGEGT. The CDR3 coding sequence is TGTGCCAGCAGCAGACTAGAGGAGCAGTACTTC. It specifies CASSRLEEQYF.

The chain uses TRBV11-2 and TRBJ1-2, with TRBD1 identical over 8 bases. The CDR3 spans 15 residues. Germline loops: CDR1 SGHAT, CDR2 FQNNGV. The V gene end was trimmed by 2 bases and the J gene end by 4 bases; junction bases not matched to a gene: 6. CDR3: CASSLPGQAFYGYTF. CDR3 in DNA: TGTGCCAGCAGCTTACCGGGACAGGCGTTCTATGGCTACACCTTC.

The chain combines TRBV28 with TRBJ1-2; D uncertain. V shed 3 bases and J shed 8 bases, with 7 bases lying between them. Germline CDR1 and CDR2: MDHEN and SYDVKM. This CDR3 has 11 residues. CDR3 in DNA: TGTGCCAGCAGTTTTGGCAAAGGCTACACCTTC. Translated: CASSFGKGYTF.

The chain combines TRBV6-6 with TRBJ2-7; possible D gene TRBD2, 6 bases. V lost 4 bases, J lost 0 bases, and 16 bases lay in between. The CDR3 is 16 amino acids. CDR1 MNHNY and CDR2 SVGAGI come from the germline V gene (reference sequence). Here the CDR3 reads CASSFPSSGGSYEQYF. The CDR3 region has the DNA TGTGCCAGCAGTTTCCCCTCCTCCGGGGGCTCCTACGAGCAGTACTTC.

The chain couples TRBV27 to TRBJ2-5, with 14 nucleotides matching TRBD2. The CDR3 has 16 amino acids. V lost 5 bases to trimming and J lost 5 bases; unmatched junction nucleotides: 7. Germline V gene data show CDR1 as MNHEY and CDR2 as SMNVEV (reference sequence). The CDR3 DNA reads TGTGCCAGCAGTCCTGGGACTAGCGGGAGTATCGAGACCCAGTACTTC. This gives the protein CASSPGTSGSIETQYF.

As for this clone: A junction boundary mismatches the germline segment, possibly from a read error. The chain recombines TRBV7-7 with TRBJ2-5, with 11 bases aligning to TRBD2. The CDR3 is 16 amino acids. The germline V gene has CDR1 SSHAT and CDR2 FNYEAQ (reference sequence). CDR3 nucleotides: TGTGCTAGCAGCTTTGGACTAGCGGGCGGGCAAGAGACCCAGTACTTC. Encoded protein: CASSFGLAGGQETQYF.

This chain links TRBV6-5 with TRBJ1-2, with TRBD1 identical over 9 bases. The V gene's germline CDR1 is MNHEY and CDR2 SVGAGI. V lost 0 bases to trimming and J lost 6 bases; unmatched junction nucleotides: 8. The CDR3 loop spans 16 amino acids. The CDR3 region has the DNA TGTGCCAGCAGTTACTCGATTGGGACAGGGAAGGATGGCTACACCTTC. It yields the protein CASSYSIGTGKDGYTF.

The chain employs TRBV7-6 and TRBJ1-6, with D possibly matching TRBD1 (5 bases). Germline lookup yields CDR1 SGHVS and CDR2 FNYEAQ. V was cut by 0 bases and J by 7 bases, with 10 bases left in between. The CDR3 has 15 amino acids. CDR3 DNA: TGTGCCAGCAGCTTAGCCCCAGGGAGGAATTCACCCCTCCACTTT. Translation: CASSLAPGRNSPLHF.

This clone was counted only a few times. The V and J genes are TRBV18 and TRBJ1-4; D might be TRBD1 (5 bases). The CDR3 is 18 residues long. In germline, CDR1 is KGHSH, CDR2 LQKENI. Trimming took 6 bases from V and 14 from J, leaving 34 bases between them. The CDR3 coding sequence is TGTGCCAGCTCGCGCTCCCCGGCCGGCCAGGGCCGAGTGGTGAGGCTGTTTTTT. Translating it yields CASSRSPAGQGRVVRLFF.

V usage is TRBV28 and J usage is TRBJ2-7; 10 positions agree with TRBD1. The CDR3 is made up of 19 amino acids. The germline V gene has CDR1 MDHEN and CDR2 SYDVKM. With 5 bases clipped from V and 3 bases from J, the junction kept 19 bases outside the gene matches. CDR3 nucleotides: TGTGCCAGCAGTCCAAGTCCCGGGACAGGGGCCTATGGGTTCTACGAGCAGTACTTC. It is translated as CASSPSPGTGAYGFYEQYF.

The rearrangement links TRBV18 to TRBJ2-1; 8 positions match TRBD1. CDR1 is KGHSH, CDR2 LQKENI, per germline. With 8 bases clipped from V and 7 bases from J, the junction kept 16 bases outside the gene matches. The CDR3 spans 16 residues. The CDR3 coding sequence is TGTGCCAGCAACAGGGGGGTGAGGGGAGCGTGGAATGAGCAGTTCTTC. This encodes CASNRGVRGAWNEQFF.

This clone was seen more than once but under ten times. V and J are TRBV6-2 or TRBV6-3 and TRBJ2-7; the match to TRBD2 covers 12 bases. Germline V CDR1 and CDR2: MNHEY, SVGEGT. CDR3 length: 17 residues. V lost 5 bases, J lost 1 base, and 9 bases stayed unmatched. CDR3 sequence: CASSGSSGRDLSYEQYF. The CDR3 coding sequence is TGTGCCAGCAGTGGGTCTAGCGGGAGGGACCTTTCCTACGAGCAGTACTTC.

The V gene is TRBV5-1, the J gene TRBJ2-3; 7 nucleotides align to TRBD1. CDR1 is SGHRS, CDR2 YFSETQ, per germline. The CDR3 consists of 15 residues. Trimming took 0 bases from V and 5 from J; bases not matched to a gene: 6. The CDR3 reads CASSLGDRVVDTQYF. CDR3 DNA sequence: TGCGCCAGCAGCTTGGGCGACAGGGTGGTAGATACGCAGTATTTT.

The chain recombines TRBV28 with TRBJ1-1, with a possible D match to TRBD1 (5 bases). V was clipped by 7 bases and J by 5 bases, with 20 bases between them. The germline V gene encodes CDR1 MDHEN and CDR2 SYDVKM. This CDR3 region has 15 residues. The CDR3: CASTFGAVASTEAFF. The DNA of the CDR3 is TGTGCCAGCACCTTTGGGGCAGTCGCGAGTACTGAAGCTTTCTTT.

V usage is TRBV6-5 and J usage is TRBJ2-7; possibly TRBD2 for D (6 bases). CDR1 and CDR2 (germline): MNHEY, SVGAGI. The V and J ends lost 0 bases and 8 bases respectively, with 14 bases between them. This CDR3 is built from 14 residues. The CDR3 region is CASSYSRREAKQYF. DNA of the CDR3: TGTGCCAGCAGTTACTCGCGCAGGGAGGCCAAGCAGTACTTC.

The chain recombines TRBV7-2 with TRBJ1-2; D not certain. V lost 3 bases and J lost 3, with 5 bases in between. The CDR3 consists of 12 residues. Germline-derived CDR1 and CDR2 are SGHTA and FQGNSA. The CDR3 DNA is TGTGCCAGCAGCTTCGACTACTATGGCTACACCTTC. Translation: CASSFDYYGYTF.

As to this clone: The sample has other DNA sequences that encode this CDR3 too. The gene calls are TRBV5-4 and TRBJ2-7, with 9 bases matching TRBD2. V was pared by 0 bases and J by 3 bases, with 4 bases of the junction left unmatched. Germline V CDR1 and CDR2: SGHNT, YYREEE (reference sequence). This CDR3 has 15 residues. The CDR3 protein is CASSLGGGGDYEQYF. CDR3 nucleotide sequence: TGTGCCAGCAGCTTGGGTGGCGGGGGGGACTACGAGCAGTACTTC.

The chain is built from TRBV27 and TRBJ2-1; D is unresolved. Trimming shortened V by 0 bases and J by 6 bases, and 9 bases separated the two germline ends. The CDR3 is made up of 14 amino acids. Looked up from germline, CDR1 is MNHEY and CDR2 is SMNVEV (reference sequence). In DNA, the CDR3 is TGTGCCAGCAGTTTATCGCCTACGGGCAATGAGCAGTTCTTC. Its translation is CASSLSPTGNEQFF.

The chain recombines TRBV24-1 with TRBJ1-2; the match to TRBD1 covers 9 bases. This CDR3 is 17 amino acids long. The ends lost 2 bases at V and 8 bases at J; junction bases unmatched: 14. Germline V gives CDR1 KGHDR, CDR2 SFDVKD. The CDR3 DNA sequence: TGTGCCACCAGTGATTCCTATTCATGGGACAGGGAGGTCGGCTACACCTTC. Protein sequence: CATSDSYSWDREVGYTF.

V is TRBV10-3 and J is TRBJ2-2, with 7 positions matching TRBD2. Trimming cost V 10 bases and J 3 bases; bases outside gene matches: 11. The germline V gene encodes CDR1 ENHRY and CDR2 SYGVKD. There are 15 residues in the CDR3. Written as DNA, the CDR3 is TGTGCCACCTCGCGACCCCTAGCGGACACCGGGGAGCTGTTTTTT. This codes for CATSRPLADTGELFF.

This chain joins TRBV19 and TRBJ1-5; D is uncertain. Trimming shortened V by 3 bases and J by 0 bases, and 9 bases separated the two germline ends. Germline V gene lookup returns CDR1 LNHDA and CDR2 SQIVND (reference sequence). CDR3 size: 15 residues. In DNA, the CDR3 is TGTGCCAGTAGTATTGACTTGAGTAGCAATCAGCCCCAGCATTTT. As protein: CASSIDLSSNQPQHF.

The chain carries TRBV6-4 and TRBJ1-5; 12 positions match TRBD1. The CDR3 covers 15 residues. After removal of 6 bases from V and 4 bases from J, the junction contained 4 bases not matched to a gene. Germline CDR1 reads MRHNA; CDR2 reads SNTAGT. This chain's CDR3 is CASRPGQGANQPQHF. As DNA, the CDR3 is TGTGCCAGCAGACCGGGACAGGGGGCAAATCAGCCCCAGCATTTT.

V gene TRBV5-4 combines with J gene TRBJ2-7; 9 bases agree with TRBD1. V lost 2 bases and J lost 2; bases outside the gene matches: 5. Per germline, CDR1 SGHNT and CDR2 YYREEE (reference sequence). The CDR3 totals 15 residues. The CDR3 DNA sequence: TGTGCCAGCAGCTTCGAGACAGGGGGGCCCTACGAGCAGTACTTC. It encodes CASSFETGGPYEQYF.

DNA of the CDR3: TGTGCCAGCAGTCCTAGCTCCTACAATGAGCAGTTCTTC. It yields the protein CASSPSSYNEQFF. This chain links TRBV6-5 with TRBJ2-1, with D unresolved. The V end was cut by 5 bases, the J end by 0 bases, with 5 bases between. The germline V gene has CDR1 MNHEY and CDR2 SVGAGI. This CDR3 is built from 13 residues.

This rearrangement joins TRBV5-5 to TRBJ2-7, with 8 bases that match TRBD1. Germline V gene sequence: CDR1 SGHKS, CDR2 YYEKEE (reference sequence). CDR3 size: 13 residues. The V and J ends lost 5 bases and 3 bases, in that order; junction bases with no gene match: 4. The CDR3 loop reads CASSLTGVYEQYF. CDR3 nucleotides: TGTGCCAGCAGTTTGACAGGGGTCTACGAGCAGTACTTC.

The chain is built from TRBV19 and TRBJ2-4; 14 bases agree with TRBD2. This CDR3 spans 16 amino acids. Germline trimming cut 4 bases from V and 7 bases from J; bases unmatched to any gene: 6. Germline assignment: CDR1 LNHDA and CDR2 SQIVND (reference sequence). DNA for the CDR3: TGTGCCAGTAGTAAGGGACTAGCGGGAGTGACGAACATTCAGTACTTC. Its protein is CASSKGLAGVTNIQYF.

The chain uses TRBV19 and TRBJ1-5; D is undetermined. CDR3 length: 13 residues. In germline, CDR1 is LNHDA, CDR2 SQIVND (reference sequence). V lost 10 bases, J lost 1 base, and 11 bases lay in between. The CDR3 loop is CATQRLSNQPQHF. The CDR3 nucleotides read TGTGCCACCCAACGGTTGAGCAATCAGCCCCAGCATTTT. Together with reference TRBV19 and TRBJ1-5, the CDR3 gives the full variable domain: DGGITQSPKYLFRKEGQNVTLSCEQNLNHDAMYWYRQDPGQGLRLIYYSQIVNDFQKGDIAEGYSVSREKKESFPLTVTSAQKNPTAFYLCATQRLSNQPQHFGDGTRLSIL.

This chain links TRBV6-5 with TRBJ1-1; D not certain. From germline, CDR1 is MNHEY and CDR2 SVGAGI. V lost 1 base, J lost 1 base, and 7 bases lay in between. The CDR3 runs 14 residues. The CDR3 loop is CASSYYRQNTEAFF. The CDR3 DNA reads as TGTGCCAGCAGTTACTACCGACAGAACACTGAAGCTTTCTTT.

Note on this clone: The junction departs from the called germline gene at one end, perhaps through a read error. The chain employs TRBV7-7 and TRBJ2-1; 9 bases are shared with TRBD1. The CDR3 contains 18 residues. CDR1 SSHAT and CDR2 FNYEAQ come from the germline V gene (reference sequence). CDR3: CASSLSPVGDRDHNEQFF. CDR3 DNA sequence: TGTGCTAGCAGCTTAAGCCCGGTCGGGGACAGGGACCACAATGAGCAGTTCTTC.

The chain carries TRBV28 and TRBJ1-1; a weak D match, TRBD1 (5 bases). V was cut by 7 bases and J by 5 bases, with 17 bases left in between. Germline CDR1 reads MDHEN; CDR2 reads SYDVKM. This CDR3 contains 14 residues. The CDR3 DNA reads TGTGCCAGCATCCCCGGGGGGTTGGGGACTGAAGCTTTCTTT. Residues: CASIPGGLGTEAFF.

This rearrangement joins TRBV5-1 to TRBJ1-6; D is perhaps TRBD1 (5 bases). Germline CDR1 is SGHRS and CDR2 is YFSETQ. The germline V and J ends were trimmed by 0 bases and 7 bases, with 11 bases remaining between them. The CDR3 sequence is 15 residues long. CDR3 sequence: CASSLVQGGNSPLHF. The CDR3 region has the DNA TGCGCCAGCAGCTTGGTCCAGGGTGGGAATTCACCCCTCCACTTT. The whole variable domain, remainder taken from reference TRBV5-1 and TRBJ1-6, is KAGVTQTPRYLIKTRGQQVTLSCSPISGHRSVSWYQQTPGQGLQFLFEYFSETQRNKGNFPGRFSGRQFSNSRSEMNVSTLELGDSALYLCASSLVQGGNSPLHFGNGTRLTVT.